The rows below give T cell receptor beta chains drawn from one sample of a study of breast tumors, draining lymph nodes, adjacent tissues. A single record per CDR3 protein comes from TCRdb applying MiXCR to the multiplex PCR reads. The sample contains about 25,000 distinct CDR3 sequences, approximately 23% of which appear only once. Sequenced material: breast tumor tissue. These TCRs come from a female donor with breast cancer. Some clones in this sample may be carry-over from other donors' samples. The CDR3 runs from the conserved cysteine through the conserved F or W. A D gene is named only where the DNA matches it firmly. Not all rows give a size; the values are once, few, many and, for expanded clones, a class.

J: TRBJ2-1; size: .; D: TRBD2; V: TRBV7-9; CDR3: CASSTGGVNNEQFF; DNA: TGTGCCAGCAGCACTGGGGGGGTGAACAATGAGCAGTTCTTC
J: TRBJ2-7; size: many; D: .; V: TRBV18; CDR3: CASSPLVASEQYF; DNA: TGTGCCAGCTCACCACTGGTGGCTAGCGAGCAGTACTTC
J: TRBJ1-1; size: once; D: .; V: TRBV15; CDR3: CATSSRSVDSGEAFF; DNA: TGTGCCACCAGCAGTAGATCAGTGGACAGCGGAGAAGCTTTCTTT
J: TRBJ2-5; size: many; D: .; V: TRBV7-3; CDR3: CASSQGPDGTQYF; DNA: TGTGCCAGCAGCCAGGGGCCGGACGGGACCCAGTACTTC
J: TRBJ1-1; size: .; D: .; V: TRBV10-1; CDR3: CASSESGGTGTEAFF; DNA: TGCGCCAGCAGTGAGTCAGGGGGTACGGGCACTGAAGCTTTCTTT
J: TRBJ2-1; size: many; D: TRBD1; V: TRBV2; CDR3: CASSPPTGAGGNEQFF; DNA: TGTGCCAGCTCCCCTCCAACAGGGGCTGGGGGCAATGAGCAGTTCTTC
J: TRBJ2-1; size: many; D: .; V: TRBV7-2; CDR3: CASSLEGDSSSYNEQFF; DNA: TGTGCCAGCAGCTTAGAGGGCGACTCAAGCTCCTACAATGAGCAGTTCTTC
J: TRBJ2-5; size: many; D: TRBD2; V: TRBV6-5; CDR3: CASSYSIGGETQYF; DNA: TGTGCCAGCAGTTACTCGATCGGGGGGGAGACCCAGTACTTC
J: TRBJ2-1; size: medium-sized; D: TRBD1; V: TRBV7-2; CDR3: CASSHRTGGAAGEQFF; DNA: TGTGCCAGCAGTCACCGAACAGGGGGCGCGGCTGGTGAGCAGTTCTTC
J: TRBJ1-6; size: many; D: .; V: TRBV2; CDR3: CASTVGQTNNSPLHF; DNA: TGTGCCAGCACAGTCGGACAAACGAATAATTCACCCCTCCACTTT
J: TRBJ2-3; size: many; D: .; V: TRBV3-1; CDR3: CGSSQIIRVRGKDTQYF; DNA: TGTGGCAGCAGCCAAATAATTCGGGTCCGGGGGAAAGATACGCAGTATTTT
J: TRBJ2-2; size: .; D: .; V: TRBV11-2; CDR3: CASSLEVVTGELFF; DNA: TGTGCCAGCAGCTTAGAGGTGGTGACCGGGGAGCTGTTTTTT
J: TRBJ2-3; size: few; D: .; V: TRBV3-1; CDR3: CASSQGRGTDTQYF; DNA: TGTGCCAGCAGCCAAGGGCGGGGCACAGATACGCAGTATTTT
J: TRBJ2-7; size: many; D: .; V: TRBV9; CDR3: CASSVEGTAPYEQYF; DNA: TGTGCCAGCAGCGTAGAGGGGACTGCGCCCTACGAGCAGTACTTC
J: TRBJ1-4; size: .; D: .; V: TRBV19; CDR3: CAGHTGSNEKLFF; DNA: TGTGCCGGTCATACGGGGTCTAACGAAAAACTGTTTTTT
J: TRBJ1-2; size: many; D: .; V: TRBV2; CDR3: CARRRTRHNVDYGYTF; DNA: TGTGCCAGGCGGAGAACACGACATAACGTAGACTATGGCTACACCTTC
J: TRBJ1-5; size: many; D: .; V: TRBV19; CDR3: CASSIDKGRAQPQHF; DNA: TGTGCCAGTAGTATAGATAAAGGCAGGGCTCAGCCCCAGCATTTT
J: TRBJ2-1; size: .; D: TRBD1; V: TRBV5-1; CDR3: CASSWPQGLTGVSYDEQFF; DNA: TGCGCCAGCAGCTGGCCTCAGGGCCTAACAGGGGTATCCTACGATGAGCAGTTCTTC
J: TRBJ1-2; size: many; D: .; V: TRBV30; CDR3: CAWSVSRRGYTF; DNA: TGTGCCTGGAGTGTGAGTCGACGCGGCTACACCTTC
J: TRBJ2-2; size: few; D: .; V: TRBV4-1; CDR3: CASSQEFRGALLIAGELFF; DNA: TGCGCCAGCAGCCAAGAGTTTAGGGGGGCCCTCTTGATAGCCGGGGAGCTGTTTTTT
J: TRBJ2-7; size: many; D: TRBD2; V: TRBV7-9; CDR3: CASSLSTSGRAREDEQYF; DNA: TGTGCCAGCAGCCTGAGTACTAGCGGGAGGGCCCGGGAGGACGAGCAGTACTTC
J: TRBJ1-1; size: .; D: .; V: TRBV7-8; CDR3: CASRETLRNTEAFF; DNA: TGTGCCAGCAGAGAGACACTGAGGAACACTGAAGCTTTCTTT
J: TRBJ1-4; size: many; D: TRBD1; V: TRBV6-6; CDR3: CASSPPGQDEKLFF; DNA: TGTGCCAGCAGTCCCCCGGGACAGGATGAAAAACTGTTTTTT
J: TRBJ2-1; size: many; D: TRBD2; V: TRBV20-1; CDR3: CSARVLAGNVYNEQFF; DNA: TGCAGTGCTAGAGTGCTAGCGGGGAATGTCTACAATGAGCAGTTCTTC
J: TRBJ1-1; size: .; D: .; V: TRBV2; CDR3: CASQTGNTEAFF; DNA: TGTGCCAGCCAGACAGGGAACACTGAAGCTTTCTTT
J: TRBJ2-1; size: many; D: TRBD2; V: TRBV3-1; CDR3: CASSQRGRDNEQFF; DNA: TGTGCCAGCAGCCAACGCGGGAGGGATAATGAGCAGTTCTTC
J: TRBJ2-2; size: large; D: .; V: TRBV9; CDR3: CASSYQGEVTGELFF; DNA: TGTGCCAGCAGCTACCAAGGGGAAGTTACCGGGGAGCTGTTTTTT
J: TRBJ2-7; size: many; D: .; V: TRBV6-5; CDR3: CASSSGGYEQYF; DNA: TGTGCCAGCAGTTCCGGGGGTTACGAGCAGTACTTC